The rows below give T cell receptor beta chains drawn from one sample of a study of cytomegalovirus exposure and HLA in healthy donors. Data came from immunoSEQ multiplex PCR; TCRdb stores just in-frame clones and leaves some out. The profile covers about 150,000 clones, with roughly 80% appearing a single time and 0.38% taken by the ten largest. What was sequenced was PBMCs. The receptors here all came from a boy younger than 10 in good health and CMV-seronegative. The CDR3 runs from the conserved cysteine through the conserved F or W. Each record gives: D gene, clone size, J gene, V gene, CDR3 protein, CDR3 DNA. The D gene is left open where the match is weak. Size is stated for part of the rows, as once, few or many counts, or as a class when the clone is expanded.

D: TRBD2
size: .
J: TRBJ2-2
V: TRBV29-1
CDR3: CSVEDRLAGDTGELFF
DNA: TGCAGCGTTGAAGATCGGCTAGCGGGAGATACCGGGGAGCTGTTTTTT

D: TRBD2
size: .
J: TRBJ2-1
V: TRBV5-1
CDR3: CASSLSAGELDEQFF
DNA: TGCGCCAGCAGCTTGTCAGCGGGAGAATTGGATGAGCAGTTCTTC

D: TRBD1
size: .
J: TRBJ1-2
V: TRBV6-5
CDR3: CASTRDRVAYGYTF
DNA: TGTGCCAGCACCAGGGACAGGGTAGCCTATGGCTACACCTTC

D: TRBD1
size: .
J: TRBJ1-1
V: TRBV29-1
CDR3: CSIHRGGTEAFF
DNA: TGCAGCATCCACAGGGGTGGCACTGAAGCTTTCTTT

D: TRBD2
size: .
J: TRBJ2-5
V: TRBV2
CDR3: CASSESGRLVETQYF
DNA: TGTGCCAGCAGTGAAAGCGGGAGATTGGTAGAGACCCAGTACTTC

D: TRBD1
size: .
J: TRBJ1-1
V: TRBV2
CDR3: CASSVPRTGLNTEAFF
DNA: TGTGCCAGCAGTGTCCCCAGGACAGGCTTGAACACTGAAGCTTTCTTT

D: TRBD2
size: .
J: TRBJ2-7
V: TRBV6-1
CDR3: CASSEWGSGGYEQYF
DNA: TGTGCCAGCAGTGAATGGGGTAGCGGGGGGTACGAGCAGTACTTC

D: TRBD1
size: .
J: TRBJ2-4
V: TRBV4-2
CDR3: CASSRQGENIQYF
DNA: TGTGCCAGCAGCCGACAGGGGGAAAACATTCAGTACTTC

D: TRBD1
size: .
J: TRBJ1-3
V: TRBV30
CDR3: CAWSVTGGPHSGNTIYF
DNA: TGTGCCTGGAGTGTGACAGGGGGTCCCCACTCTGGAAACACCATATATTTT

D: TRBD1
size: .
J: TRBJ2-3
V: TRBV14
CDR3: CASSQDWDRPDTQYF
DNA: TGTGCCAGCAGCCAAGACTGGGACAGGCCAGATACGCAGTATTTT

D: .
size: .
J: TRBJ2-1
V: TRBV18
CDR3: CASSPPIRDIWSRPKYDEQFF
DNA: TGTGCCAGCTCACCACCGATAAGGGACATTTGGTCTAGACCCAAATACGATGAGCAGTTCTTC

D: TRBD2
size: .
J: TRBJ2-3
V: TRBV11-3
CDR3: CASSIRSGRDDTQYF
DNA: TGTGCCAGCAGCATCAGAAGCGGGAGGGATGATACGCAGTATTTT

D: .
size: .
J: TRBJ1-2
V: TRBV6-5
CDR3: CASSYSERGGYGYTF
DNA: TGTGCCAGCAGTTACTCAGAAAGGGGGGGCTATGGCTACACCTTC

D: .
size: .
J: TRBJ2-1
V: TRBV7-9
CDR3: CASSARLEPLSNEQFF
DNA: TGTGCCAGCAGCGCCAGACTAGAGCCTCTTAGCAATGAGCAGTTCTTC

D: TRBD1
size: once
J: TRBJ2-1
V: TRBV6-4
CDR3: CASSHRTGGGNEQFF
DNA: TGTGCCAGCAGTCACCGGACAGGGGGAGGCAATGAGCAGTTCTTC

D: .
size: .
J: TRBJ2-7
V: TRBV5-8
CDR3: CASSLRGANEQYF
DNA: TGTGCCAGCAGCTTGCGGGGGGCAAACGAGCAGTACTTC

D: .
size: .
J: TRBJ2-5
V: TRBV5-1
CDR3: CASSVGGFGSVQETQYF
DNA: TGCGCCAGCAGCGTGGGGGGCTTCGGCTCAGTCCAAGAGACCCAGTACTTC

D: .
size: .
J: TRBJ2-7
V: TRBV9
CDR3: CASSATPNYEQYF
DNA: TGTGCCAGCAGCGCGACTCCGAACTACGAGCAGTACTTC

D: .
size: .
J: TRBJ1-2
V: TRBV4-2
CDR3: CASSRERHTANYGYTF
DNA: TGTGCCAGCAGCCGCGAAAGACACACAGCTAACTATGGCTACACCTTC

D: TRBD2
size: .
J: TRBJ2-3
V: TRBV2
CDR3: CASRTGLAVSTDTQYF
DNA: TGTGCCAGCAGAACCGGACTAGCGGTTAGCACAGATACGCAGTATTTT

D: .
size: .
J: TRBJ2-1
V: TRBV28
CDR3: CASSFAPANEQFF
DNA: TGTGCCAGCAGTTTTGCGCCTGCCAATGAGCAGTTCTTC

D: .
size: .
J: TRBJ2-6
V: TRBV10-3
CDR3: CAISEPGGANVLTF
DNA: TGTGCCATCAGTGAGCCAGGCGGGGCCAACGTCCTGACTTTC

D: .
size: .
J: TRBJ1-5
V: TRBV7-2
CDR3: CASSLQGNSNQPQHF
DNA: TGTGCCAGCAGTCTGCAGGGTAATAGCAATCAGCCCCAGCATTTT

D: TRBD1
size: .
J: TRBJ2-5
V: TRBV5-4
CDR3: CASSPGTGQETQYF
DNA: TGTGCCAGCAGCCCCGGGACAGGGCAAGAGACCCAGTACTTC